This passage covers 8 T cell receptor beta chains from one sample sequenced in a study of OX40 agonist ivuxolimab in advanced cancers. The protocol was immunoSEQ multiplex PCR, while the TCRdb copy is restricted to in-frame clones and leaves out a portion. Among roughly 77,000 clones listed, 80% to 95% were seen once. Source: CD4+ or CD8+ T cells sorted from blood, taken in a trial of the OX40 agonist ivuxolimab. Receptor source: an adult with an advanced solid tumor such as melanoma, head and neck, liver or kidney cancer.

CDR3 nucleotide sequence: TGTGCCAGCAGCGGCAGACAGGGGGCTTACGAGCAGTACTTC. It codes for CASSGRQGAYEQYF. This rearrangement joins TRBV7-9 to TRBJ2-7; 10 bases are a match to TRBD1. Germline V lookup: CDR1 SEHNR, CDR2 FQNEAQ (reference sequence). This CDR3 is built from 14 residues. The V gene end was trimmed by 5 bases and the J gene end by 4 bases; junction bases not matched to a gene: 5. The full variable domain, rest sourced from reference TRBV7-9 and TRBJ2-7, is DTGVSQNPRHKITKRGQNVTFRCDPISEHNRLYWYRQTLGQGPEFLTYFQNEAQLEKSRLLSDRFSAERPKGSFSTLEIQRTEQGDSAMYLCASSGRQGAYEQYFGPGTRLTVT.

This sequence joins TRBV6-6 and TRBJ2-1; D may match TRBD1 or TRBD2 (5 bases each). The germline V and J ends were trimmed by 6 bases and 0 bases, with 12 bases remaining between them. CDR1 and CDR2 (germline): MNHNY, SVGAGI (reference sequence). CDR3 length equals 15 residues. The CDR3 DNA reads as TGTGCCAGCAGAGCACCGGGGCCCTCCTACAATGAGCAGTTCTTC. Protein: CASRAPGPSYNEQFF.

In its sample, this clone was seen a few times. The chain couples TRBV18 to TRBJ1-1; D is possibly TRBD1 (6 bases). The V gene's germline CDR1 is KGHSH and CDR2 LQKENI. The CDR3 covers 13 residues. Between the trimmed V and J ends, which lost 6 bases and 3 bases, there was a span of 11 bases. CDR3 nucleotide sequence: TGTGCCAGCTCCCAGGGGCGGGACACTGAAGCTTTCTTT. Translating gives CASSQGRDTEAFF.

A single count supports this clone. One end of the junction varies from germline; a read error may be responsible. The rearrangement joins TRBV30 to TRBJ2-3; TRBD1 matches at 9 bases. The germline V gene encodes CDR1 GTSNPN and CDR2 SVGIG (reference sequence). The CDR3 sequence is 15 residues long. In DNA form, the CDR3 reads TGTGCCCGGAGTGTAGACAGGGGGGCCCCAGATACGCAGTATTTT. This gives the protein CARSVDRGAPDTQYF.

The chain combines TRBV7-8 with TRBJ2-5, with TRBD1 matching over 7 bases. J gave up 2 bases and V 4 bases, and 13 bases lay outside the gene matches. CDR1 is SGHVS and CDR2 is FQNEAQ in the germline V gene. The CDR3 is made up of 17 amino acids. The CDR3 bases are TGTGCCAGCAGCTCTAGGGCAGGGGGTCTGCGTCAAGAGACCCAGTACTTC. Its translation: CASSSRAGGLRQETQYF.

J is TRBJ1-5 and V is TRBV6-6; D perhaps matches TRBD1 (6 bases). This CDR3 is built from 16 residues. The V end lost 6 bases, the J end lost 5 bases, and 20 bases lay between the germline ends. Germline V gene lookup returns CDR1 MNHNY and CDR2 SVGAGI (reference sequence). The CDR3 DNA follows: TGTGCCAGCAGGCTCTCTACAGGGACTTACTATCAGCCCCAGCATTTT. It translates to CASRLSTGTYYQPQHF.

V and J are TRBV6-5 and TRBJ1-1; weak D call: TRBD1 (6 bases). The CDR3 totals 14 residues. Germline CDR1 is MNHEY and CDR2 is SVGAGI. V lost 2 bases and J lost 4, with 11 bases in between. CDR3 sequence reads: CASSYAGAGTEAFF. The CDR3 DNA sequence: TGTGCCAGCAGTTACGCAGGGGCGGGCACTGAAGCTTTCTTT.

This chain joins TRBV18 and TRBJ2-5; 10 bases agree with TRBD2. CDR1 and CDR2 from the germline V gene are KGHSH and LQKENI. The CDR3 runs to 17 residues. The V and J ends lost 0 bases and 5 bases, in that order; junction bases with no gene match: 9. CDR3 DNA: TGTGCCAGCTCACCACCGAATAGCGGGGGGCCGGAGGAGACCCAGTACTTC. Protein sequence: CASSPPNSGGPEETQYF.